A single sample gave rise to the 7 T cell receptor beta chains below, sequenced in a study of control samples from healthy donors and cancer patients. Assay used: immunoSEQ multiplex PCR; TCRdb lists only in-frame clones, some missing. The data contain some 150,000 clones, 91% of them singletons. The sequencing sample was made of blood. Source of these receptors: a woman aged 30 to 39 in good health.

The V gene is TRBV9, the J gene TRBJ2-7; 8 positions match TRBD2. Trimming removed 10 bases from V and 0 bases from J; junction bases left unmatched: 6. Looked up from germline, CDR1 is SGDLS and CDR2 is YYNGEE. The CDR3 loop spans 13 amino acids. The CDR3 coding sequence is TGTGCCCCAAGGGCGGGAGGCTCCTACGAGCAGTACTTC. It codes for CAPRAGGSYEQYF.

The chain employs TRBV5-1 and TRBJ1-5, with D perhaps TRBD1 (5 bases). The CDR3 runs to 14 residues. V lost 4 bases to trimming and J lost 3 bases, with 11 bases between them. Germline V gene lookup returns CDR1 SGHRS and CDR2 YFSETQ. The chain's CDR3 is CASSVGTHNQPQHF. CDR3 nucleotides: TGCGCCAGCAGCGTCGGGACCCACAATCAGCCCCAGCATTTT.

The gene calls are TRBV12-3 or TRBV12-4 and TRBJ2-7; no clear D gene. The V end lost 1 base, the J end lost 3 bases, and 7 bases lay between the germline ends. The CDR3 consists of 13 residues. CDR3 loop: CASSLVADYEQYF. The CDR3 DNA reads TGTGCCAGCAGTTTAGTGGCAGACTACGAGCAGTACTTC.

V usage is TRBV7-9 and J usage is TRBJ2-2, with TRBD2 identical over 13 bases. CDR1 is SEHNR, CDR2 FQNEAQ, per germline (reference sequence). CDR3 length: 15 amino acids. V shed 4 bases, J shed 6 bases, and the junction held 2 bases outside the gene matches. CDR3 in DNA: TGTGCCAGCAGCTGGGGACTAGCGGGACCCGGGGAGCTGTTTTTT. Amino acids: CASSWGLAGPGELFF.

The CDR3 sequence: CSVATPATNEKLFF. The CDR3 DNA reads as TGCAGCGTTGCAACCCCTGCAACTAATGAAAAACTGTTTTTT. The J gene is TRBJ1-4, the V gene TRBV29-1; D not certain. The CDR3 length is 14 residues. Trimming removed 4 bases at V and 0 bases at J, with 9 bases between. The germline V gene has CDR1 SQVTM and CDR2 ANQGSEA.

The chain joins TRBV27 to TRBJ2-5, with 8 bases matching TRBD1. This CDR3 spans 15 amino acids. Per the germline V gene, CDR1 is MNHEY and CDR2 is SMNVEV (reference sequence). Trimming cost V 5 bases and J 1 base; bases outside gene matches: 6. CDR3 amino acids: CASSASRGPQETQYF. DNA for the CDR3: TGTGCCAGCAGTGCATCCAGGGGGCCCCAAGAGACCCAGTACTTC.

The genes are TRBV19 and TRBJ2-3; TRBD2 might be the D (6 bases). CDR3 length equals 14 residues. Per germline, CDR1 LNHDA and CDR2 SQIVND (reference sequence). V was clipped by 6 bases and J by 0 bases, with 10 bases between them. CDR3 protein: CASRETRSTDTQYF. CDR3 bases: TGTGCCAGTAGGGAGACTAGGAGCACAGATACGCAGTATTTT.